The T cell receptor beta chain described here comes from a study of T-cell memory formation after mild COVID-19. 5'RACE with constant-segment primers built TCRalpha and TCRbeta cDNA libraries with UMIs. TCRdb used MiXCR to reprocess the 5' RACE reads, holding one entry per CDR3 protein. The sample has some 200,000 distinct CDR3 sequences, 20% to 25% seen once; the top ten hold about 21%. This clonotype came up a few times. The CDR3 consists of 14 residues. The V and J ends lost 3 bases and 0 bases respectively, with 9 bases between them. This receptor was taken from an adult woman who had mild COVID-19 (a few samples of this study predate the infection). Cell type and time point are not known. Sequenced sample: PBMCs or a T cell subset sorted from them (not recorded which). The J gene is TRBJ2-7, the V gene TRBV12-3 or TRBV12-4; D not certain. The CDR3 reads CASSFELSSYEQYF. The CDR3 DNA reads as TGTGCCAGCAGTTTTGAGTTAAGCTCCTACGAGCAGTACTTC.